This T cell receptor (beta chain) was retrieved from a study of CD4 and CD8 cells across lung adenocarcinoma regions. Each CDR3 protein gets one entry after TCRdb re-called the PCR reads with MiXCR. Here the sample spans approximately 8,800 distinct CDR3 sequences, around half being singletons. There are 13 residues in the CDR3. V lost 3 bases, J lost 2 bases, and 1 base stayed unmatched. CDR1 and CDR2 (germline): SGHVS, FQNEAQ. Sample share makes this clonotype medium-sized. Sequencing input: CD8+ T cells from the center of a lung tumor. The sequence derives from a female donor with lung adenocarcinoma. The CD4 and CD8 labels of this study may be unreliable. J is TRBJ2-7 and V is TRBV7-8, with 7 bases lining up with TRBD2. CDR3 coding DNA: TGTGCCAGCAGCTTGGGAGGGCCCTACGAGCAGTACTTC. Translating it yields CASSLGGPYEQYF.